This T cell receptor beta chain is drawn from a study of shared clonotypes between healthy human individuals. Study-level information: CD4 naive and memory got three plates each, CD8 naive two, CD8 memory one.

CD45RO-negative, CCR7-selected cells formed the naive CD8 fraction, which excluded terminally differentiated effector memory CD45RA+ cells. Findings of the study overall: Naive subsets, compared against memory subsets, generally had larger estimated richness values.

On this clone itself: As yet, its antigen is unknown.

This CDR3 comprises 14 residues. Deletions cut 0 bases from V and 0 bases from J, with 2 bases between. Germline assignment: CDR1 KGHSY and CDR2 FQNENV. Using immunoSEQ multiplex PCR, the repertoire was profiled, and TCRdb retains in-frame clones only, with some absent. The sample records some 630,000 clones, around 96% being singletons. The TCR originated in a woman aged 30 to 39 in good health. Input material: naive CD8+ T cells sorted from blood. V usage is TRBV16 and J usage is TRBJ2-2, with unresolved D. In DNA, the CDR3 is TGTGCCAGCAGCCAATCACCGAACACCGGGGAGCTGTTTTTT. It encodes CASSQSPNTGELFF.